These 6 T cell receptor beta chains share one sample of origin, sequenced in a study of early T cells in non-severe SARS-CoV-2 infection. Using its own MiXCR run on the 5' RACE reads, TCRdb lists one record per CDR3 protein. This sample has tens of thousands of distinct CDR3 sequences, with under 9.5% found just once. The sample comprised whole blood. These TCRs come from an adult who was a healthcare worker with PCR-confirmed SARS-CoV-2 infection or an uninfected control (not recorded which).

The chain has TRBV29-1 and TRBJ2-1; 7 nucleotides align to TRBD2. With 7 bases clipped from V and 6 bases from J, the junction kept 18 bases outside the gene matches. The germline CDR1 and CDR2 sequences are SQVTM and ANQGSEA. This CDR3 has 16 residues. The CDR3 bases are TGCAGCGCTCAGCCTCAATGGGGGAGGGCTTTCAATGAGCAGTTCTTC. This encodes CSAQPQWGRAFNEQFF.

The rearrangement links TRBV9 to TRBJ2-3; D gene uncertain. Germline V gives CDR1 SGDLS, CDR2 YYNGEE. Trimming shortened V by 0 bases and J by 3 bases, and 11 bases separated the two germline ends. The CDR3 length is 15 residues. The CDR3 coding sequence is TGTGCCAGCAGCGTAGGGATAAGTTGGACAGATACGCAGTATTTT. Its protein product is CASSVGISWTDTQYF.

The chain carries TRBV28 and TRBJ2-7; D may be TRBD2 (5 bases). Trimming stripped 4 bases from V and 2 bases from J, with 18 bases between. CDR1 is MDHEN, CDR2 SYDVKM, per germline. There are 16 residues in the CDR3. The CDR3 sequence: CASSSIPPGYPYEQYF. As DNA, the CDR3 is TGTGCCAGCAGTTCCATTCCCCCGGGATATCCCTACGAGCAGTACTTC.

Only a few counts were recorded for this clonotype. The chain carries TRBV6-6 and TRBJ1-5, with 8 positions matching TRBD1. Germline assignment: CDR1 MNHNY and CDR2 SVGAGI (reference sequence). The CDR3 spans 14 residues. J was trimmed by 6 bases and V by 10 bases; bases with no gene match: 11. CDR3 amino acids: CATHSGGTGQPQHF. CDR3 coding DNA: TGTGCCACCCACTCAGGGGGCACGGGTCAGCCCCAGCATTTT.

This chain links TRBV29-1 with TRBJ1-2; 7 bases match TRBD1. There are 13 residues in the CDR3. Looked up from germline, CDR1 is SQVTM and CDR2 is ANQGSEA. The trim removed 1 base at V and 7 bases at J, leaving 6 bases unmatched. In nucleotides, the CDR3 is TGCAGCGTTGAAGTTACAGGGGTGTTTGGCTACACCTTC. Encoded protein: CSVEVTGVFGYTF.

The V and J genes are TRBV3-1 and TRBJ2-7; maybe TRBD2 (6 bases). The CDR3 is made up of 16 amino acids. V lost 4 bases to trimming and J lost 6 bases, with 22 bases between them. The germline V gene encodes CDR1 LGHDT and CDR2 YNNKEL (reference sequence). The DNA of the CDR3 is TGTGCCAGCAGCCGGTCACCGGGACTGCACTTGGGCGAGCAGTACTTC. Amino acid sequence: CASSRSPGLHLGEQYF.